This T cell receptor beta chain derives from a study of T cells expressing NK-cell markers. Study-level information: Seropositivity for HCMV was found in most of the eight sequenced donors, with one seronegative.

TCRdb reanalyzed the 5' RACE reads and collapses them to one entry per CDR3 protein, without DNA. This listing includes about 150,000 distinct CDR3 sequences. This CDR3 has 14 amino acids. The germline V gene encodes CDR1 MGHRA and CDR2 YSYEKL. The sequencing input was blood T cells: a sorted CD56 or NKG2C T cell subset, CD4+ or CD8+ T cells, or bulk PBMC T cells (not recorded which). This receptor was taken from a woman aged 50 to 65 in good health. The rearrangement links TRBV4-1 to TRBJ2-1; TCRdb indicates TRBD1, and absent DNA this call remains unverified. The CDR3: CASSNRDGGDEQFF.